The source of this T cell receptor beta chain is a study of vaccination effects on CD4 cells after COVID-19. Study-wide results and limits: After vaccination, at late timepoints, clones induced by infection and by vaccine contracted markedly.

Turning to this clone: The antigen remains unidentified.

CDR3 length: 17 amino acids. Germline loops: CDR1 SGHVS, CDR2 FNYEAQ. V was clipped by 3 bases and J by 0 bases; unmatched bases: 8. Generated by immunoSEQ multiplex PCR, the TCRdb table keeps only in-frame clones and is missing some. The sample has tens of thousands of clones, less than 85% seen once; the top ten hold 3.6%. Having been cultured for around nine days, the cells underwent CD4+ T cell isolation. A PCR test confirmed that the person had SARS-CoV-2 infection between March and December 2020. BNT162b2 vaccine or mRNA-1273 vaccine was given to participants in two doses. J is TRBJ2-1 and V is TRBV7-6, with TRBD2 identical over 7 bases. This specimen was CD4+ T cells from PBMCs cultured without peptide, taken after COVID-19 vaccination. The sequence was obtained from a human donor who had a prior SARS-CoV-2 infection. Here the CDR3 DNA reads TGTGCCAGCAGCTTCATCTTGAGGACTAGCTCCTACAATGAGCAGTTCTTC. Protein product: CASSFILRTSSYNEQFF.